The clone carrying this T cell receptor (beta chain) was counted between two and nine times. RNA transcripts provided the source from which TCR beta CDR3 regions were amplified. HTBI primers drove first-round RT-PCR of the TCR CDR3. TCRdb reanalysed the multiplex PCR reads using MiXCR and keeps one entry per CDR3 protein. The sample shows some 370,000 distinct CDR3 sequences, roughly an eighth of them seen only once. These data come from a study of T cells in Graves' hyperthyroidism and ophthalmopathy. The CDR3 runs 16 residues. Germline assignment: CDR1 LNHDA and CDR2 SQIVND (reference sequence). With 7 bases removed from V and 0 bases from J, the gap between germline ends came to 18 bases.

This TCR came from a man aged 45-60 years with Graves' ophthalmopathy. This chain joins TRBV19 and TRBJ1-2, with D tentatively TRBD1 (6 bases). Material: blood. The chain's CDR3 is CASNPRTAKTNYGYTF. CDR3 DNA sequence: TGTGCCAGTAACCCACGGACAGCTAAAACTAACTATGGCTACACCTTC.